This TCR beta chain stems from a study of blood T cell repertoires in COVID-19. About the study: Collection of acute and convalescent COVID-19 samples took place in the United States, Italy and Spain. From T cells, B-cell-depleted T cells, or PBMCs came the material, which was cDNA or gDNA.

Original methodology: For nucleated cells, counts were estimated from reference gene primer amplification. This table comes from immunoSEQ multiplex PCR, and its TCRdb copy is limited to in-frame clones, with some not included. That table is the source of V, J and clone size, and D and trimming were worked out from the DNA. Counted here are about 190,000 clones, around nine tenths occurring once; the ten biggest clones make up approximately 0.5%. This CDR3 spans 14 amino acids. Deletions cut 1 base from V and 2 bases from J, with 8 bases between. Germline CDR1 and CDR2: SGHTA and FQGNSA. The receptor was derived from a man aged 45-60 years with acute or convalescent COVID-19. The sequencing input was peripheral blood. This chain links TRBV7-2 with TRBJ1-1; D unresolved. The CDR3 DNA is TGTGCCAGCAGCTTAGATGCGGGAAACACTGAAGCTTTCTTT. Translating gives CASSLDAGNTEAFF.